Each of the 8 T cell receptor beta chains below was sequenced from the same sample in a study of T cell responses to AZD1222 COVID-19 vaccine. Produced via immunoSEQ multiplex PCR; TCRdb's table is partial and in-frame only. The sample carries over 110,000 clones, around 93% recorded once. The sequencing here drew on peripheral blood, taken on day 0 of AZD1222 vaccination. The source of these receptors is an adult in good health.

V usage is TRBV21-1 and J usage is TRBJ2-7; the table calls TRBD1, which could not be checked here. TRBV21-1 is an annotated pseudogene. The CDR3 sequence is 15 residues long. In nucleotides, the CDR3 is TGTGCCAGCAGCACAGGGGCCACCTGGTCCTACGAGCAGTACTTC. As protein: CASSTGATWSYEQYF.

This clone was observed a single time. This chain links TRBV6-5 with TRBJ1-1; possibly TRBD1 for D (6 bases). V lost 2 bases and J lost 5, with 12 bases in between. This CDR3 has 14 amino acids. Germline V gene lookup returns CDR1 MNHEY and CDR2 SVGAGI. The CDR3 bases are TGTGCCAGCAGTTACAAGGGGGAGGGGACTGAAGCTTTCTTT. Translation: CASSYKGEGTEAFF.

In DNA, the CDR3 is TGTGCCAGCAGCTTAGCGGCCTATGGCTACACCTTC. It translates to CASSLAAYGYTF. The chain uses TRBV7-2 and TRBJ1-2, with D unclear. The CDR3 extends over 12 amino acids. Per the germline V gene, CDR1 is SGHTA and CDR2 is FQGNSA. Trimming took 0 bases from V and 4 from J, leaving 3 bases between them.

This rearrangement joins TRBV4-3 to TRBJ2-7, with D perhaps matching TRBD2 (6 bases). Per germline, CDR1 LGHNA and CDR2 YSLEER. The CDR3 length is 15 residues. V was cut by 0 bases and J by 6 bases, with 15 bases left in between. The CDR3 loop is CASSQDRRGRSEQYF. The CDR3 DNA follows: TGCGCCAGCAGCCAAGATAGGCGGGGTCGAAGCGAGCAGTACTTC.

The rearrangement joins TRBV15 to TRBJ1-4; the D is unclear. This CDR3 is 17 amino acids long. Deletions cut 1 base from V and 0 bases from J, with 12 bases between. Per the germline V gene, CDR1 is LNHNV and CDR2 is YYDKDF (reference sequence). CDR3 in DNA: TGTGCCACCAGCAGAGTGGGCACATTGGCAACTAATGAAAAACTGTTTTTT. Amino acids: CATSRVGTLATNEKLFF.

The CDR3: CASSDYSGTPYEQYF. CDR3 in DNA: TGTGCCAGCAGTGATTATAGCGGGACCCCCTACGAGCAGTACTTC. The rearrangement uses TRBV6-2 or TRBV6-3 and TRBJ2-7; 8 bases align to TRBD2. Germline CDR1 and CDR2: MNHEY and SVGEGT. V trimming: 5 bases; J trimming: 2 bases; junction bases outside the gene matches: 8. The CDR3 is 15 residues long.

The rearrangement joins TRBV4-1 to TRBJ1-2; maybe TRBD1 (5 bases). The germline V and J ends were trimmed by 1 base and 5 bases, with 14 bases remaining between them. In germline, CDR1 is MGHRA, CDR2 YSYEKL. This CDR3 spans 15 amino acids. Written as DNA, the CDR3 is TGCGCCAGCAGCCAAGTTGACAGCGTGGAGTATGGCTACACCTTC. This codes for CASSQVDSVEYGYTF.

The rearrangement joins TRBV19 to TRBJ2-1, with D possibly being TRBD2 (5 bases). There are 13 residues in the CDR3. V was pared by 7 bases and J by 5 bases, with 12 bases between. Germline loops: CDR1 LNHDA, CDR2 SQIVND (reference sequence). The chain's CDR3 is CASKRSGDNEQFF. For the CDR3, the DNA is TGTGCCAGTAAAAGGTCCGGGGACAATGAGCAGTTCTTC.